This T cell receptor beta chain appears in the sequencing data of a study of shared clonotypes between healthy human individuals. Germline CDR1 reads MNHEY; CDR2 reads SMNVEV (reference sequence). V gave up 3 bases and J gave up 7 bases, with 18 bases separating them. There are 16 residues in the CDR3. TCRdb keeps only in-frame clones here, not all; method: immunoSEQ multiplex PCR. The data hold 2 million to 2.5 million clones, with 92% observed a single time. Sequenced input: naive CD4+ T cells from PBMCs. Subset described: CD45RA+ positively selected. This TCR was recovered from a young man in good health. Some clones in this sample may be carry-over from other donors' samples. The chain links TRBV27 to TRBJ2-2, with a weak D call TRBD2 (6 bases). The CDR3 region is CASSLFRSGRGGELFF. In nucleotides, the CDR3 is TGTGCCAGCAGTTTGTTTCGTTCCGGGAGAGGCGGGGAGCTGTTTTTT.